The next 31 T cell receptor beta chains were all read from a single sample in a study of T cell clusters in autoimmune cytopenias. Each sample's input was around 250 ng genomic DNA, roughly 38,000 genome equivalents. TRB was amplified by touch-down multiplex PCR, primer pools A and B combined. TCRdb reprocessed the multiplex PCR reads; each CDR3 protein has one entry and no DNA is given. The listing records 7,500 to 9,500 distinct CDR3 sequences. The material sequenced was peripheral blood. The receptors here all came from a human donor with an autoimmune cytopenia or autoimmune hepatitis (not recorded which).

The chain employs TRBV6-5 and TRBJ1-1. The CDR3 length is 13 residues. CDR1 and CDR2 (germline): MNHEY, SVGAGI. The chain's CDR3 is CASRGSEYTEAFF.

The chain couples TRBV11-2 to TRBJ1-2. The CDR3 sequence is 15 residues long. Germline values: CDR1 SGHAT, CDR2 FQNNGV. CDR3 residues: CASSSGYGPNYGYTF.

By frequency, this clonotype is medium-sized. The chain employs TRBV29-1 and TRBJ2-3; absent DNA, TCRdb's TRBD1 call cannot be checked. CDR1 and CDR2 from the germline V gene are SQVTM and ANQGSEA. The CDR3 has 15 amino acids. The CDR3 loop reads CSVEGHRDGTDTQYF.

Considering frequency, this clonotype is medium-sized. The CDR3 region is CSVEGERDRGTYEQYF. The chain joins TRBV29-1 to TRBJ2-7; lacking DNA, the TRBD1 call made by TCRdb goes unchecked. This CDR3 is 16 amino acids long. CDR1 and CDR2 from the germline V gene are SQVTM and ANQGSEA.

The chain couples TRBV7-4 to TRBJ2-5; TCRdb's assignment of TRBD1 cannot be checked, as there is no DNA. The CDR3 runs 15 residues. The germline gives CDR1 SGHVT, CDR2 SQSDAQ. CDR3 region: CASSSGRDVIGTQYF.

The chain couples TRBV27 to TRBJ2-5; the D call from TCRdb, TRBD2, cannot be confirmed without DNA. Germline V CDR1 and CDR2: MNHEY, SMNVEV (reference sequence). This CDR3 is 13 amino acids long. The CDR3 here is CASGRGLIYEQYF.

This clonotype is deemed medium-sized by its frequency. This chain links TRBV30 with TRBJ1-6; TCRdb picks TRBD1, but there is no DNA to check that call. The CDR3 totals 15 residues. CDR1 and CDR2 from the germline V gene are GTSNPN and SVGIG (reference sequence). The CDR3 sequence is CAWTPGQGNNSPLHF.

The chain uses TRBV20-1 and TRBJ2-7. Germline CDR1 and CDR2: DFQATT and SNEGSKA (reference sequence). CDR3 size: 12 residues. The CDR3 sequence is CSARRSDYEQYF.

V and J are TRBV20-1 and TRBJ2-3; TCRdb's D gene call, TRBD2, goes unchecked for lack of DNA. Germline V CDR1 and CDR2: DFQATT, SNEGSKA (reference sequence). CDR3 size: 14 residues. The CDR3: CSAHTSVLADTQYF.

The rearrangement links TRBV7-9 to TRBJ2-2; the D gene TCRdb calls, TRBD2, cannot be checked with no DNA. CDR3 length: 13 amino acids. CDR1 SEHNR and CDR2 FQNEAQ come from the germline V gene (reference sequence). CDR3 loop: CASSPWRAGELFF.

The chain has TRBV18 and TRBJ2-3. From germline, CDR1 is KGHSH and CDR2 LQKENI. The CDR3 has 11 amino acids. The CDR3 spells CASLGLDTQYF.

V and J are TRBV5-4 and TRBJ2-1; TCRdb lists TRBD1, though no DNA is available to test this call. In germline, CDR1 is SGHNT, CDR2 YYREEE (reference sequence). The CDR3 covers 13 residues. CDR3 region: CASSLAWADEQFF.

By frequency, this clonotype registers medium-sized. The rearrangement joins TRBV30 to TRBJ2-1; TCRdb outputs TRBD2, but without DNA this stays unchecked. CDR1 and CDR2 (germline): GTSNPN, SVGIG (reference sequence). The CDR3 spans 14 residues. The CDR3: CAWSGLAGASEQFF.

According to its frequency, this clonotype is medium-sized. This CDR3 reads CASSYLTGLDEQYF. The chain recombines TRBV6-5 with TRBJ2-7; with no DNA, the TCRdb D assignment of TRBD1 cannot be verified. This CDR3 has 14 residues. Germline V lookup: CDR1 MNHEY, CDR2 SVGAGI.

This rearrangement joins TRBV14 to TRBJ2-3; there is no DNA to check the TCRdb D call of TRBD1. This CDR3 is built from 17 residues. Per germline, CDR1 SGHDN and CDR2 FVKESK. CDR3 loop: CASSRSLRQRNTDTQYF. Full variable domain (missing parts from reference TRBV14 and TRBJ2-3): EAGVTQFPSHSVIEKGQTVTLRCDPISGHDNLYWYRRVMGKEIKFLLHFVKESKQDESGMPNNRFLAERTGGTYSTLKVQPAELEDSGVYFCASSRSLRQRNTDTQYFGPGTRLTVL.

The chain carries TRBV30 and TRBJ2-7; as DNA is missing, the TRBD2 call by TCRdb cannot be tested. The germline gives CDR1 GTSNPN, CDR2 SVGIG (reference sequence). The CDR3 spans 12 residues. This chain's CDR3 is CAWTYSADEQYF. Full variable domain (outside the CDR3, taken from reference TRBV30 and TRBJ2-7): SQTIHQWPATLVQPVGSPLSLECTVEGTSNPNLYWYRQAAGRGLQLLFYSVGIGQISSEVPQNLSASRPQDRQFILSSKKLLLSDSGFYLCAWTYSADEQYFGPGTRLTVT.

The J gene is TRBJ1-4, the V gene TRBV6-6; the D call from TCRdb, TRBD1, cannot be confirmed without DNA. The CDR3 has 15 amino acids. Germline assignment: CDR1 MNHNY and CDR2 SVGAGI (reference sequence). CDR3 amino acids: CASSGGTVLNEKLFF.

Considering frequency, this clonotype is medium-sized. The CDR3 sequence: CASSLPDSLAGYTF. The chain couples TRBV19 to TRBJ1-2; TCRdb's D call, TRBD1, is unchecked because there is no DNA. CDR1 and CDR2 (germline): LNHDA, SQIVND (reference sequence). This CDR3 has 14 residues.

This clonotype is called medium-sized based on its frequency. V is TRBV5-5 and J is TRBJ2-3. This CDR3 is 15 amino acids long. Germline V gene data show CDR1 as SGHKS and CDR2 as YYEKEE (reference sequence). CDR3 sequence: CASSLGETSTDTQYF.

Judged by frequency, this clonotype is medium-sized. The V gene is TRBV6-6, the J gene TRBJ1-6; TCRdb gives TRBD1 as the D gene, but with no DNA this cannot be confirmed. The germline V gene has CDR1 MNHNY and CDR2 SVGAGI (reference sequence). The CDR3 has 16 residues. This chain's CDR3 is CASSPRTGGMNSPLHF.

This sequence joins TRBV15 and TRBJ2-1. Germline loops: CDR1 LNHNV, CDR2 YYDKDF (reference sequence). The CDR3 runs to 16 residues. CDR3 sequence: CATSRVTRGSYNEQFF.

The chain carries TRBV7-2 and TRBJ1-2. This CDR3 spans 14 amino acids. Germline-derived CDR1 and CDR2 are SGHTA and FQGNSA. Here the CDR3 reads CASSLGAGEGGYTF.

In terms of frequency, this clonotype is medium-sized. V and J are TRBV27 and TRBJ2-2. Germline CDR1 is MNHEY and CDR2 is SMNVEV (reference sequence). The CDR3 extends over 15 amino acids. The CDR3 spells CASSLMKANTGELFF.

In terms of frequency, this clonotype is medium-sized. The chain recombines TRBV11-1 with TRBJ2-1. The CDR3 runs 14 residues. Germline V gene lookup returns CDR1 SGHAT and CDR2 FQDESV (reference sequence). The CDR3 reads CASSLGQDRNEQFF.

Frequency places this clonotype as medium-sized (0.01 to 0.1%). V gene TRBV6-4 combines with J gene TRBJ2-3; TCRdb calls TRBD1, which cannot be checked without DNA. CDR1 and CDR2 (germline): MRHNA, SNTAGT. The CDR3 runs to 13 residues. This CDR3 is CASSEGVSDTQYF.

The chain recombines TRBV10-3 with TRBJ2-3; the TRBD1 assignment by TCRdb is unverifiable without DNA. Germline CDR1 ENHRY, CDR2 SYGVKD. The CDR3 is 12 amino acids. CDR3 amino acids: CAIRGGGDTQYF.

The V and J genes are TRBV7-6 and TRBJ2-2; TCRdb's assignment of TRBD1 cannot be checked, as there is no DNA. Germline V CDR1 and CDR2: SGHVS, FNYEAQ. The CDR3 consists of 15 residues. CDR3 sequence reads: CASSLARGGAGELFF.

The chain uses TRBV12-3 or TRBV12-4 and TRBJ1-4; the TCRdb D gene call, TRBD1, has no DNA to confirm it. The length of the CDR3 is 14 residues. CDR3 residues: CASSPGQVNEKLFF.

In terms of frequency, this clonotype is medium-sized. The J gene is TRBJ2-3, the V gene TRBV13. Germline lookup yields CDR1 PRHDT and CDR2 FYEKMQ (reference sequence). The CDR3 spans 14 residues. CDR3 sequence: CASSLVAASDTQYF.

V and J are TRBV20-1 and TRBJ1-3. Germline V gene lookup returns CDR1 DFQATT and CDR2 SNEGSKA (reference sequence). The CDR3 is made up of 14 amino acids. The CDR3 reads CSARWGEGGNTIYF.

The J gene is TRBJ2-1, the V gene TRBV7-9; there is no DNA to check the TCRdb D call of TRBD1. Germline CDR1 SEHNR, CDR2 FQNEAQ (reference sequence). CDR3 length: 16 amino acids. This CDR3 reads CASSSLGQISYNEQFF.